This entry concerns a single T cell receptor beta chain. Its antigen is undetermined. In the naive CD8 group, cells lacked CD45RO and were positively selected for CCR7, so terminally differentiated effector memory CD45RA+ cells were left out. The data are from a study of shared clonotypes between healthy human individuals. On the study more broadly: For every donor, three CD4 naive, three CD4 memory, two CD8 naive and one CD8 memory plates were used. General study findings and limits: Relative to clonotypes present in all four donors, those not shared had lower generation probabilities. Naive subsets typically showed greater estimated richness than memory subsets.

The repertoire was sequenced with immunoSEQ multiplex PCR; TCRdb's copy has only in-frame clones and lacks some. The sample has 450,000 to 700,000 clones; less than 97% are singletons. The CDR3 totals 22 residues. The V segment lost 5 bases and the J segment 0 bases; nucleotides outside the gene matches: 19. The germline gives CDR1 MDHEN, CDR2 SYDVKM. This sequence joins TRBV28 and TRBJ2-4, with 13 positions matching TRBD2. Sequencing was done on a sample of naive CD8+ T cells sorted from blood. This TCR came from a woman aged 30 to 39 in good health. The CDR3 sequence: CASSQRGYSLAGGALAKNIQYF. The CDR3 coding sequence is TGTGCCAGCAGTCAACGGGGGTACTCACTAGCGGGAGGGGCGCTAGCCAAAAACATTCAGTACTTC.